This T cell receptor beta chain was found in a study of cytomegalovirus exposure and HLA in healthy donors. Notes on the study in general: Presence/absence analyses assumed roughly uniform sequencing depth across donors, which may not hold.

In regard to this clone: What it binds is unknown.

The study ran its PCR with 60 Vbeta and 13 Jbeta primers. Method: immunoSEQ multiplex PCR; TCRdb's copy keeps in-frame clones and lacks some. Of roughly 60,000 clones in the sample, approximately 80% were seen once. V was shortened by 2 bases and J by 5 bases, with 18 bases between the two germline ends. Germline CDR1 is SGHTA and CDR2 is FQGTGA. CDR3 length: 17 residues. The clonotype comes from a female donor in good health and CMV-seronegative. Sample: PBMCs. V is TRBV7-3 and J is TRBJ2-2; D is undetermined. The CDR3 loop reads CASSLFMDVLGTGELFF. The CDR3 region has the DNA TGTGCCAGCAGCTTATTCATGGATGTTCTCGGGACCGGGGAGCTGTTTTTT. Filled out from reference TRBV7-3 and TRBJ2-2, the complete variable domain reads GAGVSQTPSNKVTEKGKYVELRCDPISGHTALYWYRQSLGQGPEFLIYFQGTGAADDSGLPNDRFFAVRPEGSVSTLKIQRTERGDSAVYLCASSLFMDVLGTGELFFGEGSRLTVL.